The rows below give T cell receptor beta chains drawn from one sample of a study of blood T cell repertoires in COVID-19. Method: immunoSEQ multiplex PCR; TCRdb's copy keeps in-frame clones and lacks some. This sample has hundreds of thousands of clones, with about 88% found just once. Sequenced: PBMCs or T cells enriched from blood (not recorded which). The source of these receptors is a woman between 45 and 65 years old who had recovered from COVID-19. Each CDR3 is given with its conserved first and last residue. D genes are given only for firm matches. The size of a clone is reported for some rows only, either as once, few or many, or as a class for expanded clones.

j_call v_call clone_size d_call cdr3_aa cdr3_nt
TRBJ2-5 TRBV28 NA TRBD1 CASRNRGIQTARETQYF TGTGCCAGCCGAAACAGGGGGATTCAGACTGCCCGCGAGACCCAGTACTTC
TRBJ1-2 TRBV6-6 NA NA CASSYSNEPGRDGYTF TGTGCCAGCAGTTACTCGAATGAACCTGGGAGAGATGGCTACACCTTC
TRBJ1-6 TRBV3-1/TRBV3-2 NA NA CASSQERTARRVYNSPLHF TGTGCCAGCAGCCAAGAGAGGACAGCCCGAAGGGTTTATAATTCACCCCTCCACTTT
TRBJ2-3 TRBV7-2 NA TRBD2 CASSRSRLAGGSTDTQYF TGTGCCAGCAGCCGCTCGAGACTAGCGGGAGGAAGCACAGATACGCAGTATTTT
TRBJ1-1 TRBV27 NA TRBD1 CARYPEGALSSTEAFF TGTGCCAGGTACCCGGAGGGGGCGCTTAGTAGCACTGAAGCTTTCTTT
TRBJ1-5 TRBV18 NA NA CASSSGGGGNQPQHF TGTGCCAGCTCCTCCGGGGGTGGCGGCAATCAGCCCCAGCATTTT
TRBJ1-2 TRBV18 few TRBD1 CASSPETGVGYTF TGTGCCAGCTCACCAGAAACAGGGGTCGGCTACACCTTC
TRBJ2-2 TRBV7-2 NA NA CASSLFTGAGTGELFF TGTGCCAGCAGCTTATTCACGGGAGCCGGCACCGGGGAGCTGTTTTTT
TRBJ2-2 TRBV11-3 NA TRBD1 CASSPGQGDTGELFF TGTGCCAGCAGCCCCGGACAGGGAGACACCGGGGAGCTGTTTTTT
TRBJ2-1 TRBV19 NA NA CASSYTGTSYNEQFF TGTGCCAGTAGTTATACCGGGACTTCCTACAATGAGCAGTTCTTC
TRBJ1-3 TRBV6-5 once TRBD1 CASSRQGAGNTIYF TGTGCCAGCAGCAGACAGGGAGCTGGAAACACCATATATTTT
TRBJ1-3 TRBV28 NA NA CASSTPHSGNTIYF TGTGCCAGCAGCACCCCACACTCTGGAAACACCATATATTTT
TRBJ2-3 TRBV9 few TRBD2 CASSVSSGSTDTQYF TGTGCCAGCAGCGTCTCTAGCGGGTCCACAGATACGCAGTATTTT
TRBJ2-3 TRBV6-5 NA NA CATQKGGATDTQYF TGTGCCACTCAGAAAGGCGGGGCCACAGATACGCAGTATTTT
TRBJ2-1 TRBV10-3 NA TRBD2 CATGLAGVNEQFF TGTGCCACGGGACTAGCGGGAGTTAATGAGCAGTTCTTC
TRBJ2-1 TRBV9 NA TRBD2 CASSVYGRGYNEQFF TGTGCCAGCAGCGTCTACGGGAGGGGGTACAATGAGCAGTTCTTC
TRBJ2-3 TRBV19 NA TRBD2 CASSIFLAGDPDTQYF TGTGCCAGTAGTATCTTCCTAGCGGGAGACCCAGATACGCAGTATTTT
TRBJ1-1 TRBV5-1 few NA CASREVGEAFF TGCGCCAGCAGGGAGGTCGGTGAAGCTTTCTTT
TRBJ1-2 TRBV30 NA TRBD1 CAWTRTGVGYGYTF TGTGCCTGGACACGGACAGGGGTCGGCTATGGCTACACCTTC
TRBJ2-2 TRBV7-9 NA NA CASSSSKGGVRTGELFF TGTGCCAGCAGCTCGTCAAAAGGGGGAGTACGAACCGGGGAGCTGTTTTTT
TRBJ2-7 TRBV5-4 NA NA CASSTPHDYEQYF TGTGCCAGCTCAACTCCCCACGACTACGAGCAGTACTTC
TRBJ1-2 TRBV3-1/TRBV3-2 NA TRBD1 CASSQDGPGGNYGYTF TGTGCCAGCAGCCAAGATGGGCCAGGGGGTAACTATGGCTACACCTTC
TRBJ2-7 TRBV5-5 NA TRBD1 CASSWGRQGAYEQYF TGTGCCAGCAGCTGGGGGAGACAGGGAGCCTACGAGCAGTACTTC
TRBJ1-1 TRBV2 few TRBD1 CASSGQGAMNTEAFF TGTGCCAGCAGTGGACAGGGGGCTATGAACACTGAAGCTTTCTTT
TRBJ2-3 TRBV3-1/TRBV3-2 NA NA CASSLLGGDTDTQYF TGTGCCAGCAGCCTTTTGGGAGGAGACACAGATACGCAGTATTTT
TRBJ2-1 TRBV5-1 NA NA CATRGTVNAHEQFF TGCGCCACTCGCGGGACTGTCAACGCTCATGAGCAGTTCTTC
TRBJ1-2 TRBV18 NA NA CASSPPGERGGYGYTF TGTGCCAGCTCTCCCCCCGGTGAACGAGGGGGCTATGGCTACACCTTC
TRBJ1-2 TRBV4-2 NA TRBD1 CASSQVEGGGQVRGYTF TGTGCCAGCAGCCAAGTCGAAGGGGGCGGCCAGGTACGAGGCTACACCTTC
TRBJ2-3 TRBV25-1 NA TRBD2 CASSEGTSGRSDTQYF TGTGCCAGCAGTGAGGGGACTAGCGGGAGGTCAGATACGCAGTATTTT
TRBJ1-2 TRBV30 NA NA CAWSAPAGYGYTF TGTGCCTGGAGTGCCCCTGCGGGCTATGGCTACACCTTC
TRBJ1-2 TRBV19 NA TRBD1 CASSSPGQGGIANYGYTF TGTGCCAGTAGTAGCCCGGGACAGGGAGGGATAGCTAACTATGGCTACACCTTC
TRBJ2-7 TRBV30 NA TRBD1 CAWWDRTNCKSYEQYF TGTGCCTGGTGGGACAGGACAAACTGTAAATCCTACGAGCAGTACTTC
TRBJ2-7 TRBV4-3 NA NA CASSQGIADSYEQYF TGCGCCAGCAGCCAAGGGATAGCGGACTCCTACGAGCAGTACTTC